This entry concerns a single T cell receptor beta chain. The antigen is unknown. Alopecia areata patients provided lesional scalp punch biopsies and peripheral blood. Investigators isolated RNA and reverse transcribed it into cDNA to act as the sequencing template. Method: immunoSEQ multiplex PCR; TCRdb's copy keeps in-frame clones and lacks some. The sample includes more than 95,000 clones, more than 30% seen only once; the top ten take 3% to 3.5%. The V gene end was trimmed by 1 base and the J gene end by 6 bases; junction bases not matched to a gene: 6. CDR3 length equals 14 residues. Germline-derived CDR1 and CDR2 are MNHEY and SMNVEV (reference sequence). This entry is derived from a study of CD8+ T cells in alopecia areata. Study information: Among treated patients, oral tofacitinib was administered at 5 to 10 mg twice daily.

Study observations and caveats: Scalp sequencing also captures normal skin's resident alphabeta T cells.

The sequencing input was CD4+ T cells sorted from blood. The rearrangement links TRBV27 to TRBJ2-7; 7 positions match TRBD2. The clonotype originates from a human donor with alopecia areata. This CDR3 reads CASSLFAGRGEQYF. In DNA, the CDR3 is TGTGCCAGCAGTTTATTTGCGGGGAGGGGCGAGCAGTACTTC.